This paragraph reports one T cell receptor (beta chain). This CDR3 is built from 17 residues. J lost 3 bases, V lost 0 bases, and 8 bases had no gene match. CDR1 and CDR2 (germline): SGHNT, YYREEE (reference sequence). This sample was taken from a study of blood T cell repertoires in COVID-19. Participants were aged about 18 to 90 years, lived in 25 or so US areas, and enrolled virtually. Original methodology: Amplifying reference gene primers gave estimates of nucleated cell counts. Only in-frame clones appear in the TCRdb table, and some are missing; sequencing was by immunoSEQ multiplex PCR. That table gives V, J and clone size, and the DNA gave D and trimming. The sample consists of roughly 500,000 clones, more than 75% of them appearing once.

The origin of this receptor is a woman aged 40 to 50 who had recovered from COVID-19. The sequenced sample was PBMCs or T cells enriched from blood (not recorded which). The rearrangement links TRBV5-4 to TRBJ2-3; 9 bases line up with TRBD2. This chain's CDR3 is CASSLAGAGGGTDTQYF. The CDR3, as DNA: TGTGCCAGCAGCTTGGCGGGGGCGGGAGGGGGAACAGATACGCAGTATTTT.